These T cell receptor beta chains were read from a single sample in a study of OX40 agonist ivuxolimab in advanced cancers. Repertoires were generated with immunoSEQ multiplex PCR, while TCRdb's copy carries only in-frame clones and drops some. The top ten clones hold roughly 0.5% of a sample with tens of thousands of clones, about nine tenths of them seen once. The specimen comprised CD4+ or CD8+ T cells sorted from blood, sampled in a trial of the OX40 agonist ivuxolimab. Every receptor here comes from an adult with an advanced solid tumor such as melanoma, head and neck, liver or kidney cancer. Each CDR3 is given with its conserved first and last residue. The order of the fields is J gene, V gene, CDR3 protein.

TRBJ1-2 | TRBV28 | CASSNELNYGYTF
TRBJ2-4 | TRBV27 | CASSSLGGSTDIQYF
TRBJ1-1 | TRBV7-9 | CASSSGRITEAFF
TRBJ2-7 | TRBV19 | CASSTGLAGPYEQYF
TRBJ2-6 | TRBV5-4 | CASSLAFGASSGANVLTF
TRBJ2-7 | TRBV5-1 | CASSLEGWGYEQYF
TRBJ1-1 | TRBV5-1 | CASSTGRRGGYTEAFF
TRBJ2-3 | TRBV6-5 | CASSYKGVSTDTQYF
TRBJ2-7 | TRBV2 | CASSELIRTGGYEQYF
TRBJ1-1 | TRBV7-9 | CASSPRMNTEAFF
TRBJ1-2 | TRBV30 | CAWSVRQTYGYTF
TRBJ2-1 | TRBV7-9 | CASSLDLSGIIRGEQFF
TRBJ1-1 | TRBV29-1 | CSGVGRGGAFF
TRBJ1-5 | TRBV5-1 | CASSLAGYSNQPQHF
TRBJ2-1 | TRBV12-5 | CASGLKLGRDSHNEQFF
TRBJ2-7 | TRBV28 | CASSLVAGKYEQYF
TRBJ2-1 | TRBV30 | CAWVQGPRGEQFF
TRBJ2-5 | TRBV7-3 | CASSLNIQETQYF
TRBJ1-4 | TRBV25-1 | CASGGTLLGEKLFF
TRBJ1-3 | TRBV11-2 | CASSLVGPGNTIYF
TRBJ2-3 | TRBV29-1 | CSVDWNPDTQYF
TRBJ2-3 | TRBV5-1 | CASSIGLAGATSTDTQYF
TRBJ2-4 | TRBV6-5 | CASSQTTGTDIQYF
TRBJ2-6 | TRBV30 | CAWSSPSVLTF
TRBJ1-1 | TRBV27 | CASSSVSLEGSLEAFF
TRBJ2-7 | TRBV5-1 | CASSLGGSSYEQYF
TRBJ2-4 | TRBV6-5 | CASSPGLAKNIQYF
TRBJ2-1 | TRBV5-1 | CASSLWEAYNEQFF
TRBJ2-7 | TRBV7-2 | CASSLAGGQEQYF
TRBJ2-1 | TRBV6-5 | CASSYASGRFYNEQFF
TRBJ2-3 | TRBV2 | CASSGEGTSADTQYF
TRBJ2-4 | TRBV2 | CASRGTGGNIQYF
TRBJ2-1 | TRBV6-6 | CASSYGAGGVEQFF
TRBJ2-1 | TRBV27 | CASSQMRREQFF
TRBJ2-7 | TRBV19 | CASSASGSLYEQYF
TRBJ2-1 | TRBV9 | CASSVDAGGSGDYNEQFF
TRBJ2-2 | TRBV27 | CASSQKGLAGGGELFF
TRBJ2-2 | TRBV5-5 | CASSLRQGSLLGELFF
TRBJ2-5 | TRBV5-8 | CASMAHGIRAETQYF
TRBJ2-2 | TRBV4-2 | CASSYATGELFF
TRBJ2-1 | TRBV27 | CASSPLAGVREQFF
TRBJ2-7 | TRBV27 | CASSHQREVGKEQYF
TRBJ1-1 | TRBV6-6 | CASSYGGMNTEAFF
TRBJ2-2 | TRBV11-3 | CASSLAQGAGELFF
TRBJ2-3 | TRBV7-9 | CASSLAGADTQYF
TRBJ2-7 | TRBV6-5 | CASSPTGGYEQYF